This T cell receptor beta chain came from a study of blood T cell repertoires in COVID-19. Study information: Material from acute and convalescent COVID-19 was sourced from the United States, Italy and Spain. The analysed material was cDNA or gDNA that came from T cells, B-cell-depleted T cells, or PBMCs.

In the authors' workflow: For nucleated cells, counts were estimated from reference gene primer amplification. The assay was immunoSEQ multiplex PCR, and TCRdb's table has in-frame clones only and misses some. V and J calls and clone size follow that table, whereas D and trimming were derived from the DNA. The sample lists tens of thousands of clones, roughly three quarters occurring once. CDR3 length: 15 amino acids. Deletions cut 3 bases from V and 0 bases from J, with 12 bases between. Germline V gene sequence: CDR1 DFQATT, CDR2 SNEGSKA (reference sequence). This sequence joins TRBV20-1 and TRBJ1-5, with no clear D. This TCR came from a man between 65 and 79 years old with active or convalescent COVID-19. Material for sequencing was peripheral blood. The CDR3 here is CSASTGVYSNQPQHF. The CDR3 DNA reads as TGCAGTGCTAGTACCGGGGTCTATAGCAATCAGCCCCAGCATTTT.